This T cell receptor beta chain was captured in a study of memory CD4+ T cells and cytomegalovirus serostatus. The sort gate was single viable CD3+CD4+CD8-CD45RO+ cells for memory CD4+ T cells. Positive selection with CD4 microbeads enriched total CD4+ T cells. The CDR3 is 17 residues long. Germline V lookup: CDR1 SGDLS, CDR2 YYNGEE. After removal of 4 bases from V and 4 bases from J, the junction contained 14 bases not matched to a gene. The method was immunoSEQ multiplex PCR; TCRdb's version includes in-frame clones alone and lacks a portion of them. This table holds 45,000 to 60,000 clones, about 74% found once.

The J gene is TRBJ2-7, the V gene TRBV9; 10 bases match TRBD2. Sequencing was done on a sample of memory CD4+ T cells from blood. This clonotype originated in an adult in good health and CMV-seropositive. CDR3 nucleotides: TGTGCCAGCAGCCCTCCTGGCTTAGCGGGGGGACGTTACGAGCAGTACTTC. This translates into CASSPPGLAGGRYEQYF.